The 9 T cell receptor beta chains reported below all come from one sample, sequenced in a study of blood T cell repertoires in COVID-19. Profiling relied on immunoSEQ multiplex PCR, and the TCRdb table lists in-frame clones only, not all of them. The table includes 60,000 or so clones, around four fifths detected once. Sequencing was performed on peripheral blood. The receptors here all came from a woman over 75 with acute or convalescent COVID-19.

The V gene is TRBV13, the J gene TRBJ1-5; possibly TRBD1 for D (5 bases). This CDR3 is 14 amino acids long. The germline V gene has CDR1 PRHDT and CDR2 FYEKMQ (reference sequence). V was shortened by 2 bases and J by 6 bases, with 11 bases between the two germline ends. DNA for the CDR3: TGTGCCAGCAGCTTACAGGGAAACGGTCAGCCCCAGCATTTT. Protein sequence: CASSLQGNGQPQHF.

CDR3 sequence reads: CASSSGVDNSPLHF. The CDR3 nucleotides read TGCGCCAGCAGCTCAGGGGTGGATAATTCACCCCTCCACTTT. The genes are TRBV5-1 and TRBJ1-6; maybe TRBD1 (6 bases). Trimming pared 3 bases from V and 5 bases from J, leaving 9 bases between. CDR3 size: 14 residues. The V gene's germline CDR1 is SGHRS and CDR2 YFSETQ.

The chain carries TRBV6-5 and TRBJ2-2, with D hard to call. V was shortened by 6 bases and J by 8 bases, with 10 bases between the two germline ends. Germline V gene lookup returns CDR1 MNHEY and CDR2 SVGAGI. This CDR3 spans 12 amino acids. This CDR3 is CASRSPLGELFF. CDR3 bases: TGTGCCAGCAGGAGCCCTTTGGGGGAGCTGTTTTTT.

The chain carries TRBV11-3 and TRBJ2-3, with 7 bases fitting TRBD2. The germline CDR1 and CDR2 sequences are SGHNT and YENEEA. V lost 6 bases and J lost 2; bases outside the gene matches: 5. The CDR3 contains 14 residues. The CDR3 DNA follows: TGTGCCAGCAGTTTGGGGGGGGTCACAGATACGCAGTATTTT. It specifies CASSLGGVTDTQYF.

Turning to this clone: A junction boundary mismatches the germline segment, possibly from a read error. The CDR3: CASSLWAPYTF. In DNA, the CDR3 is TGTGCTAGCAGCTTATGGGCCCCGTACACCTTC. The chain is built from TRBV7-7 and TRBJ1-2; D call uncertain. The CDR3 is 11 amino acids. Per the germline V gene, CDR1 is SSHAT and CDR2 is FNYEAQ (reference sequence).

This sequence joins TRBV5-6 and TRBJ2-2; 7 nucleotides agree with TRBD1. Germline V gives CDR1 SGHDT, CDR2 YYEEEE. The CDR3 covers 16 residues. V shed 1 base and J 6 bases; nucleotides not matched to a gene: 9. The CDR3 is CASSLPSTGIAGELFF. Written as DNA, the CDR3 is TGTGCCAGCAGCTTGCCTTCGACAGGGATCGCCGGGGAGCTGTTTTTT.

The DNA for the CDR3 is TGTGCCAGCAGTGACTCGGGAGGCACAGATACGCAGTATTTT. Amino acids: CASSDSGGTDTQYF. The V gene is TRBV6-4, the J gene TRBJ2-3, with a possible D match to TRBD2 (5 bases). This CDR3 is 14 amino acids long. Germline CDR1 MRHNA, CDR2 SNTAGT. V gave up 0 bases and J gave up 1 base, with 5 bases separating them.

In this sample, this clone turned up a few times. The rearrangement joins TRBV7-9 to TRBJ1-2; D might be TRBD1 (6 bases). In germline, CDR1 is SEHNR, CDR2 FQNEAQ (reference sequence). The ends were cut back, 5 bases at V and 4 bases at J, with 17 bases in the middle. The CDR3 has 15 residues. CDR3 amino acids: CASSPGGPMSYGYTF. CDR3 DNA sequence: TGTGCCAGCAGCCCGGGGGGCCCTATGTCCTATGGCTACACCTTC. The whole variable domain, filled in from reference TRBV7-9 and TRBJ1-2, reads DTGVSQNPRHKITKRGQNVTFRCDPISEHNRLYWYRQTLGQGPEFLTYFQNEAQLEKSRLLSDRFSAERPKGSFSTLEIQRTEQGDSAMYLCASSPGGPMSYGYTFGSGTRLTVV.

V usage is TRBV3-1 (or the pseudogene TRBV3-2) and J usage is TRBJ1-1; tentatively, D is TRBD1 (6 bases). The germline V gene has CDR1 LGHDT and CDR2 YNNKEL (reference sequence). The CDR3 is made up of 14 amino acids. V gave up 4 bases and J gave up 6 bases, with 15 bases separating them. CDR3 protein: CASSLQQGVAEAFF. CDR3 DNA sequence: TGTGCCAGCAGCCTTCAACAGGGAGTCGCTGAAGCTTTCTTT.